This T cell receptor beta chain stems from a study of untreated major depressive disorder. Some clones are missing from TCRdb's copy, which holds only in-frame ones; the method was immunoSEQ multiplex PCR. Of about 21,000 clones in the sample, over 85% were seen once. Sequenced sample: CD4+ T cells from PBMCs. This sequence originates from a middle-aged woman in good health.

The CDR3 bases are TGTGCCATCACCGAGCAGTTCAGCACAGATACGCAGTATTTT. Translation gives CAITEQFSTDTQYF. The chain uses TRBV10-3 and TRBJ2-3; D gene ambiguous. The CDR3 is 14 amino acids. Germline V gene sequence: CDR1 ENHRY, CDR2 SYGVKD. Trimming stripped 7 bases from V and 0 bases from J, with 11 bases between.